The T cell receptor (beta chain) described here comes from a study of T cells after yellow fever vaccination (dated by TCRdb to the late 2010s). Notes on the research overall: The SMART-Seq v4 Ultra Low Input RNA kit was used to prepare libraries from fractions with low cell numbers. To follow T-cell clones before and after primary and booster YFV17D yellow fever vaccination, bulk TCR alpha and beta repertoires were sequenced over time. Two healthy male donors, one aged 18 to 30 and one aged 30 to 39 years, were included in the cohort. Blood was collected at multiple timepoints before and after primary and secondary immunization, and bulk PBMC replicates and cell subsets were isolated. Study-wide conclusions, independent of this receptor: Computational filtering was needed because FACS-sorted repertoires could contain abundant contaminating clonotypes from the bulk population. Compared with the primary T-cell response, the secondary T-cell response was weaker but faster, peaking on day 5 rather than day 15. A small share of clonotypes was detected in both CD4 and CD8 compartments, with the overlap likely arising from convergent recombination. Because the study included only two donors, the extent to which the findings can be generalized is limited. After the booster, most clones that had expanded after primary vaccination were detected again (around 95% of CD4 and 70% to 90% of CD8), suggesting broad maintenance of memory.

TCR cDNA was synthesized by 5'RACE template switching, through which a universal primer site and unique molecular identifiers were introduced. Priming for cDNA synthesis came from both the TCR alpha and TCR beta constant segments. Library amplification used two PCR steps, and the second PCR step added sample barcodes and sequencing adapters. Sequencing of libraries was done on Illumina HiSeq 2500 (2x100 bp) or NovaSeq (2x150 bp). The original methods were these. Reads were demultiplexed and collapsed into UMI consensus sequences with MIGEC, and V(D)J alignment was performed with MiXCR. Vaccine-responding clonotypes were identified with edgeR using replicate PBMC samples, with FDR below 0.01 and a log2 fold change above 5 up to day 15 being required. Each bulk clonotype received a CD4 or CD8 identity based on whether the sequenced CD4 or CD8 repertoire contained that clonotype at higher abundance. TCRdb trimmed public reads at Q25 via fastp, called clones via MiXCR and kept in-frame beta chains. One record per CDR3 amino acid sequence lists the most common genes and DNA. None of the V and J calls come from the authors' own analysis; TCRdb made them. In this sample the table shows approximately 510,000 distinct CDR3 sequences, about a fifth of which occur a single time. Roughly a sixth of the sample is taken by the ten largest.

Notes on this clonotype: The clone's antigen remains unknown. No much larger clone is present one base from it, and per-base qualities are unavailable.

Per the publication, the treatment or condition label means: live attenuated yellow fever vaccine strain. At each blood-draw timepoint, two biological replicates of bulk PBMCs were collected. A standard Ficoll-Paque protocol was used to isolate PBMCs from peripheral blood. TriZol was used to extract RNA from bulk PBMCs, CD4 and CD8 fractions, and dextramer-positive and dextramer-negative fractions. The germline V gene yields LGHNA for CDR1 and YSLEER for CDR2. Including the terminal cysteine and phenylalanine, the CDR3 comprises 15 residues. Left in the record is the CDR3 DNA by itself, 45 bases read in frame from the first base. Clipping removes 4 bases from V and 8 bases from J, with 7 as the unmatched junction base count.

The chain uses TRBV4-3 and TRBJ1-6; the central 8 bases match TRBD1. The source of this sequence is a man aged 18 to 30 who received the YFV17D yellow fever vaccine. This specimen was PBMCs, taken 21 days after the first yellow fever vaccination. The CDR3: CASSLGGQADSPLHF. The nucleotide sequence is TGCGCCAGCAGCCTCGGGGGACAGGCCGATTCACCCCTCCACTTT.